Listed here is a single T cell receptor (beta chain). The source of the sample is a study of control samples from healthy donors and cancer patients. Assay: immunoSEQ multiplex PCR; the TCRdb copy retains only in-frame clones and omits some. The sample lists some 12,000 clones; approximately 94% were seen once. The sequencing input was PBMCs. This clonotype originated in a man aged 65 to 85 with head and neck cancer.

CDR3 nucleotides: TGTGCCAGTAGTAGCGGACAGGGGGCGTTCACTGAAGCTTTCTTT. It specifies CASSSGQGAFTEAFF. The chain employs TRBV19 and TRBJ1-1; TRBD1 matches 11 bases. V lost 4 bases and J lost 4; bases outside the gene matches: 5. Per germline, CDR1 LNHDA and CDR2 SQIVND (reference sequence). The CDR3 contains 15 residues.